This T cell receptor (beta chain) was identified in a study of vaccination effects on CD4 cells after COVID-19. The overall study: A density of fewer than 2.5 million PBMC per well was used; these cells were cultured with about 9.1 IU/ml IL-2 and roughly 10 ug/ml peptides.

TCRdb keeps only in-frame clones here, not all; method: immunoSEQ multiplex PCR. The profile shows tens of thousands of clones, 68% of them singletons. The CDR3 totals 15 residues. V shed 7 bases, J shed 7 bases, and the junction held 9 bases outside the gene matches. CDR1 and CDR2 (germline): SNHLY, FYNNEI. A remark on this clone: Its antigen is currently unknown.

Cells that had been cultured for 10 days were the source of isolated CD4+ T cells. The chain has TRBV2 and TRBJ2-2; TRBD1 agrees at 10 bases. The sequencing here drew on CD4+ T cells from PBMCs cultured without peptide, taken before COVID-19 vaccination. The receptor was derived from a human donor who received a COVID-19 vaccine. In DNA form, the CDR3 reads TGTGCCAGCAACCGGGGACAGGGGACCGTCGGGGAGCTGTTTTTT. It yields the protein CASNRGQGTVGELFF. Variable domain in full (rest from reference TRBV2 and TRBJ2-2): EPEVTQTPSHQVTQMGQEVILRCVPISNHLYFYWYRQILGQKVEFLVSFYNNEISEKSEIFDDQFSVERPDGSNFTLKIRSTKLEDSAMYFCASNRGQGTVGELFFGEGSRLTVL.